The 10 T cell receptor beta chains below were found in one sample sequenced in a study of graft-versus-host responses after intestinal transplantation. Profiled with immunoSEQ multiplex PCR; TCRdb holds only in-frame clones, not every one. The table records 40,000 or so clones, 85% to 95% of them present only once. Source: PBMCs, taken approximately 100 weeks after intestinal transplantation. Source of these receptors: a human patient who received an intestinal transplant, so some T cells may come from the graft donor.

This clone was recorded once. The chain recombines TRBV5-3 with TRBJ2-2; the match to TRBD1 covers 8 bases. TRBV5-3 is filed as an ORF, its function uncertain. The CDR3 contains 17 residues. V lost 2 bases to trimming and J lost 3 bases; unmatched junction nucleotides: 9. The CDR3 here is CARSLQGQGEDTGELFF. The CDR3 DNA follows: TGTGCCAGAAGCTTACAAGGACAGGGAGAGGACACCGGGGAGCTGTTTTTT.

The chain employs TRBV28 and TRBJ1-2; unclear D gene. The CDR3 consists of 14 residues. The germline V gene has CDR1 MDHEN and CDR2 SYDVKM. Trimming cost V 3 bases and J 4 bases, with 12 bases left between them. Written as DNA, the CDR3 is TGTGCCAGCAGTTTGCAAATGGGCACCTATGGCTACACCTTC. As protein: CASSLQMGTYGYTF.

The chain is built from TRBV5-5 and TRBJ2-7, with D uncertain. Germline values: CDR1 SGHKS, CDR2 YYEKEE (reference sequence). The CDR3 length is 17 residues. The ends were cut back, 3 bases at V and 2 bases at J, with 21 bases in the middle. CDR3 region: CASSSPKRLIIPYEQYF. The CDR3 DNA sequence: TGTGCCAGCAGCTCGCCGAAAAGACTTATAATACCCTACGAGCAGTACTTC.

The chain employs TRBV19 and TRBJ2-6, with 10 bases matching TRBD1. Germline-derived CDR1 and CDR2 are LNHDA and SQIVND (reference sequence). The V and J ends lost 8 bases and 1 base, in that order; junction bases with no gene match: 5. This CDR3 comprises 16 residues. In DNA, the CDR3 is TGTGCCAGTCGCGGGACAGGGGAGTCTGGGGCCAACGTCCTGACTTTC. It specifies CASRGTGESGANVLTF.

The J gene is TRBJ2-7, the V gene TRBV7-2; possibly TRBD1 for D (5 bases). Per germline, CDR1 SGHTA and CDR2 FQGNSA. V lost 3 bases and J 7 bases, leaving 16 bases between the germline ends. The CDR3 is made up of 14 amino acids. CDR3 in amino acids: CASSLGQAPGEQYF. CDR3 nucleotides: TGTGCCAGCAGCTTGGGGCAGGCGCCTGGGGAGCAGTACTTC. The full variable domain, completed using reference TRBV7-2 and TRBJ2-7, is GAGVSQSPSNKVTEKGKDVELRCDPISGHTALYWYRQSLGQGLEFLIYFQGNSAPDKSGLPSDRFSAERTGGSVSTLTIQRTQQEDSAVYLCASSLGQAPGEQYFGPGTRLTVT.

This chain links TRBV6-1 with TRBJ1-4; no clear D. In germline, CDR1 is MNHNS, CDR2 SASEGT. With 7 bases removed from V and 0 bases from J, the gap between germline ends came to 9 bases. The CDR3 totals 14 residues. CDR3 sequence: CASNAAATNEKLFF. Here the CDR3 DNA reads TGTGCCAGCAATGCCGCCGCAACTAATGAAAAACTGTTTTTT.

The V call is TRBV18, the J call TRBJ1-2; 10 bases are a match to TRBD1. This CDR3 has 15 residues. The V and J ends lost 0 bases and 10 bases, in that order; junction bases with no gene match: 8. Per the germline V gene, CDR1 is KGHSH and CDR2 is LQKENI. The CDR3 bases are TGTGCCAGCTCACCACCGAGGGAGGACAGGGGGTACTACACCTTC. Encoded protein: CASSPPREDRGYYTF.

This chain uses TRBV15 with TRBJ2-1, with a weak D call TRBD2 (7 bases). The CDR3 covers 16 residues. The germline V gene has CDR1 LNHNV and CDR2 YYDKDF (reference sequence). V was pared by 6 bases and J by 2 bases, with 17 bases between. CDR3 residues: CATRRLAGDTYNEQFF. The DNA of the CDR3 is TGTGCCACCAGGCGACTAGCCGGGGACACCTACAATGAGCAGTTCTTC.

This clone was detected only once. CDR3 in DNA: TGTGCCATCAGTGATCGACGGGGGGGCTTCGTCAATGAGCAGTTCTTC. Translating it yields CAISDRRGGFVNEQFF. This chain connects TRBV10-3 to TRBJ2-1, with 8 nucleotides matching TRBD2. Germline lookup yields CDR1 ENHRY and CDR2 SYGVKD. J lost 6 bases, V lost 3 bases, and 10 bases had no gene match. The CDR3 is 16 amino acids.

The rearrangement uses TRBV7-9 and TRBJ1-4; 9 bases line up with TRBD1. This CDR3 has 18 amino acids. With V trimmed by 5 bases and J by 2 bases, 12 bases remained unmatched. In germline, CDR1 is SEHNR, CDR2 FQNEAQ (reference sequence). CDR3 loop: CASSPVRTGVFTNEKLFF. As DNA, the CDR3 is TGTGCCAGCAGCCCCGTGAGGACAGGGGTTTTTACTAATGAAAAACTGTTTTTT.